This T cell receptor (beta chain) was documented in a study of T cell responses to AZD1222 COVID-19 vaccine. Libraries were prepared by immunoSEQ multiplex PCR; TCRdb keeps only in-frame clonotypes and omits some of them. The repertoire includes 110,000 or so clones, about nine tenths of them detected once, and around 7% sits in the top ten. The CDR3 has 14 amino acids. Germline assignment: CDR1 LGHDT and CDR2 YNNKEL (reference sequence). Between the trimmed V and J ends, which lost 3 bases and 2 bases, there was a span of 11 bases. This TCR was recovered from an adult in good health. The gene calls are TRBV3-1 (or the pseudogene TRBV3-2) and TRBJ2-7, with D unclear. The sample was peripheral blood, taken on day 0 of AZD1222 vaccination. The CDR3 is CASSHFGSAYEQYF. As DNA, the CDR3 is TGTGCCAGCAGCCACTTTGGGTCCGCCTACGAGCAGTACTTC.